This paragraph covers one T cell receptor (beta chain) sequence. Its antigen is unidentified. The CDR3 has 15 residues. The germline CDR1 and CDR2 sequences are DFQATT and SNEGSKA (reference sequence). After removal of 0 bases from V and 6 bases from J, the junction contained 5 bases not matched to a gene. These data come from a study of T cells in Graves' hyperthyroidism and ophthalmopathy. Authors of the study amplified TCR beta CDR3 regions from RNA transcripts. When the TCR CDR3 underwent first-round RT-PCR, the HTBI primer set was used. TCRdb reprocessed the multiplex PCR reads with MiXCR, giving one entry per CDR3 protein. Here the sample spans 400,000 to 600,000 distinct CDR3 sequences, 15% to 20% being singletons. Study conclusions and caveats: Most thyroid clonotypes expanded above 0.001 were also detected in blood.

Diagnosis rested on symptoms, serum thyroxine and TRAb, thyroid ultrasound, and orbital computed tomography. The chain couples TRBV20-1 to TRBJ1-4; 9 bases match TRBD1. The sequence was collected from a woman aged 25 to 39 with Graves' ophthalmopathy. The specimen was blood. The CDR3 DNA follows: TGCAGTGCTAGAGATGGGGGGACAGGGTATGAAAAACTGTTTTTT. It encodes CSARDGGTGYEKLFF.